The present entry profiles one T cell receptor beta chain with its context. This sample is part of a study of cytomegalovirus exposure and HLA in healthy donors. Germline CDR1 is WNHNN and CDR2 is SYGVQD (reference sequence). The CDR3 extends over 16 amino acids. Germline trimming cut 1 base from V and 3 bases from J; bases unmatched to any gene: 8. The PCR had 60 Vbeta and 13 Jbeta primers. Only in-frame clones appear in the TCRdb table, and some are missing; sequencing was by immunoSEQ multiplex PCR. The table shows about 150,000 clones, with around 80% occurring only once. Sequenced input: PBMCs. The sequence came from a woman younger than 45 in good health and CMV-seronegative. The rearrangement links TRBV10-1 to TRBJ2-7; 8 bases match TRBD1. CDR3 sequence reads: CASSELRTGILYEQYF. DNA of the CDR3: TGCGCCAGCAGTGAGTTAAGGACAGGGATTCTCTACGAGCAGTACTTC.